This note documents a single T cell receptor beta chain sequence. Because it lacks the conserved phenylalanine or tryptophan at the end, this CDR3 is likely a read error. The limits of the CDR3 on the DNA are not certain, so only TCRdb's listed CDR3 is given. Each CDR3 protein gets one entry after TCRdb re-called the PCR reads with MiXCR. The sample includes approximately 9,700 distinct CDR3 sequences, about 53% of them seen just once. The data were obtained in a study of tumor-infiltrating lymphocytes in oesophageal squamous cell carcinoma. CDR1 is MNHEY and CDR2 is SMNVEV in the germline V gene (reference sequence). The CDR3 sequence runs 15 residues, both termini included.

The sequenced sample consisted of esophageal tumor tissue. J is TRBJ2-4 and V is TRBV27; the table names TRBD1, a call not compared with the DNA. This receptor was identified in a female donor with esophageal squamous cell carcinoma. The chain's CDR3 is CASVNRGLTFNEQPL.